This is a list of T cell receptor beta chains from one sample in a study of cytomegalovirus exposure and HLA in healthy donors. Profiling relied on immunoSEQ multiplex PCR, and the TCRdb table lists in-frame clones only, not all of them. The data show around 170,000 clones, with around 80% seen just once and 2% to 2.5% held by the top ten. Sequenced input: PBMCs. These receptors were taken from a woman under 40 in good health and CMV-seropositive. Each CDR3 is given with its conserved first and last residue. The D gene is left open where the match is weak. Some rows mark clone size as missing; the rest say once, few, many or name a class of expanded clone.

DNA: TGTGCCAGCAGCGAATACAGGGTTTATAACTATGGCTACACCTTC; CDR3: CASSEYRVYNYGYTF; size: once; D: -; V: TRBV6-5; J: TRBJ1-2; length: 15
DNA: TGCAGTGCTGATCACAGCTATGGCTACACCTTC; CDR3: CSADHSYGYTF; size: -; D: -; V: TRBV20-1; J: TRBJ1-2; length: 11
DNA: TGCAGCGTCACGGGACAGGGCTCCTACGAGCAGTACTTC; CDR3: CSVTGQGSYEQYF; size: once; D: TRBD1; V: TRBV29-1; J: TRBJ2-7; length: 13
DNA: TGCGCCAGCAGCCCCTCAGACCCAGGGGGTGAAAAACTGTTTTTT; CDR3: CASSPSDPGGEKLFF; size: -; D: TRBD1; V: TRBV5-1; J: TRBJ1-4; length: 15
DNA: TGTGCCAGCAGCTCTAGCGGACAAGAGACCCAGTACTTC; CDR3: CASSSSGQETQYF; size: -; D: TRBD2; V: TRBV9; J: TRBJ2-5; length: 13
DNA: TGTGCCAGCAGTTTAGACCCGGGACAGATCTATGGCTACACCTTC; CDR3: CASSLDPGQIYGYTF; size: -; D: TRBD1; V: TRBV27; J: TRBJ1-2; length: 15
DNA: TGTGCCAGCAGCTCCACCCCTCCTTCACGACTAGGGGTTTCCTCGAACACCGGGGAGCTGTTTTTT; CDR3: CASSSTPPSRLGVSSNTGELFF; size: -; D: -; V: TRBV7-8; J: TRBJ2-2; length: 22
DNA: TGCGCCAGCAGCCAAGATACCCCACGGGGAGCGGACACCGGGGAGCTGTTTTTT; CDR3: CASSQDTPRGADTGELFF; size: -; D: -; V: TRBV4-1; J: TRBJ2-2; length: 18
DNA: TGCGCCAGCAGCTTGTTCGCGGGGGGGAGCCATGAGCAGTTCTTC; CDR3: CASSLFAGGSHEQFF; size: -; D: TRBD2; V: TRBV5-1; J: TRBJ2-1; length: 15
DNA: TGTGCCAGCAGCTTAGATGGGACAGGGGACTACAATGAGCAGTTCTTC; CDR3: CASSLDGTGDYNEQFF; size: -; D: TRBD1; V: TRBV11-3; J: TRBJ2-1; length: 16
DNA: TGCGCCAGCAGCCAAGTAAGGGGGCAGGACCAGTACTTC; CDR3: CASSQVRGQDQYF; size: -; D: TRBD1; V: TRBV4-1; J: TRBJ2-5; length: 13
DNA: TGTGCCAGCAGCTTCCGGACAGCCCACTACGAGCAGTACTTC; CDR3: CASSFRTAHYEQYF; size: -; D: -; V: TRBV7-2; J: TRBJ2-7; length: 14
DNA: TGTGCCATCAGTGAGTCGACCGAGGGGGCGACCCAGTACTTC; CDR3: CAISESTEGATQYF; size: -; D: TRBD1; V: TRBV10-3; J: TRBJ2-5; length: 14
DNA: TGTGCCAGCAGTTACTCTTTAGGGAGTGGAAACACCATATATTTT; CDR3: CASSYSLGSGNTIYF; size: -; D: -; V: TRBV6-6; J: TRBJ1-3; length: 15
DNA: TGCGCCAGCAGCGACCTGACAGGGGGCCACACTGAAGCTTTCTTT; CDR3: CASSDLTGGHTEAFF; size: once; D: TRBD1; V: TRBV5-1; J: TRBJ1-1; length: 15
DNA: TGTGCCTGGCACCCCGGAGGGGACTATGGCTACACCTTC; CDR3: CAWHPGGDYGYTF; size: -; D: -; V: TRBV30; J: TRBJ1-2; length: 13
DNA: TGCGCCAGCAGCTTGGGTAGCGGGGGCCTCTTACCCCAAGAGACCCAGTACTTC; CDR3: CASSLGSGGLLPQETQYF; size: -; D: TRBD2; V: TRBV5-1; J: TRBJ2-5; length: 18
DNA: TGTGCCAGCTCGGATTCCGACAGGGGCGATACGCAGTATTTT; CDR3: CASSDSDRGDTQYF; size: once; D: TRBD1; V: TRBV18; J: TRBJ2-3; length: 14